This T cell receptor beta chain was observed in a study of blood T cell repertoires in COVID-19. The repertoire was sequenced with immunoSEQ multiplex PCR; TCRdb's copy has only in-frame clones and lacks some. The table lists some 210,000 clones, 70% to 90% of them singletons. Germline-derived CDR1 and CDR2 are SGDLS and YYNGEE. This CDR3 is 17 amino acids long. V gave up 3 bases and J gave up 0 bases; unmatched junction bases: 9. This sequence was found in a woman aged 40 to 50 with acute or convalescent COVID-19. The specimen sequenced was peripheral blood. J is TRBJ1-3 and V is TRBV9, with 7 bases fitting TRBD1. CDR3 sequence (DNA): TGTGCCAGCAGCGCCCTCGGGACAGTCAACTCTGGAAACACCATATATTTT. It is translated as CASSALGTVNSGNTIYF.